This TCR beta chain originates from a study of shared clonotypes between healthy human individuals. Germline CDR1 and CDR2: LNHDA and SQIVND (reference sequence). CDR3 length: 11 amino acids. Trimming removed 4 bases from V and 10 bases from J, with 11 bases in between. Produced via immunoSEQ multiplex PCR; TCRdb's table is partial and in-frame only. The table shows roughly 760,000 clones, with approximately 74% occurring only once. The clonotype originates from a woman under 40 in good health. J is TRBJ2-7 and V is TRBV19; D not certain. Sequencing input: memory CD4+ T cells sorted from blood. Indicated subset: CD45RA-negative fraction. In DNA, the CDR3 is TGTGCCAGTAGTAGCCGCACAGACCAGTACTTC. It yields the protein CASSSRTDQYF.